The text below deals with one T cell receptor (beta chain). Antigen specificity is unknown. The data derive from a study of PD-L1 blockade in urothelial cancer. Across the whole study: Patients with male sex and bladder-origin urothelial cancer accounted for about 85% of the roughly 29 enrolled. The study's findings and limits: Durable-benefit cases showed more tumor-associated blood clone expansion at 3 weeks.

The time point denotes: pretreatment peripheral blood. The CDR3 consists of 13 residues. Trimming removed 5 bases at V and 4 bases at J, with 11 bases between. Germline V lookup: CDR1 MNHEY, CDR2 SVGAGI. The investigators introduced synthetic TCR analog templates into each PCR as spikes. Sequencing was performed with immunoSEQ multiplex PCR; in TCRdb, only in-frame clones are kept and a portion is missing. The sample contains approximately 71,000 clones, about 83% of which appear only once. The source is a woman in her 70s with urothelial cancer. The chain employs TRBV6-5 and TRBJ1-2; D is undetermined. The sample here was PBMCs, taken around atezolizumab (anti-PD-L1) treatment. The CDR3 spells CASSRDLAYGYTF. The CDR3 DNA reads TGTGCCAGCAGTCGTGACTTGGCCTATGGCTACACCTTC.